One sample yielded the 10 T cell receptor beta chains listed below, sequenced in a study of T-cell memory formation after mild COVID-19. TCRdb itself ran the 5' RACE reads through MiXCR, one entry per CDR3 protein. Altogether about 470,000 distinct CDR3 sequences are present, approximately 25% being singletons, with the ten largest covering around 12%. Sequenced sample: PBMCs or a T cell subset sorted from them (not recorded which). Every receptor here comes from an adult woman who had mild COVID-19 (a few samples of this study predate the infection). Cell type and time point are not known.

This sequence joins TRBV12-3 or TRBV12-4 and TRBJ2-2; maybe TRBD1 (5 bases). This CDR3 spans 15 amino acids. Trimming stripped 6 bases from V and 6 bases from J, with 17 bases between. DNA of the CDR3: TGTGCCAGCAGACCACGACAGACAACCGCCGGGGAGCTGTTTTTT. Protein product: CASRPRQTTAGELFF.

The chain carries TRBV24-1 and TRBJ2-2; no reliable D call. Per germline, CDR1 KGHDR and CDR2 SFDVKD. The CDR3 loop spans 15 amino acids. With 5 bases removed from V and 0 bases from J, the gap between germline ends came to 9 bases. CDR3 in amino acids: CATSVANPNTGELFF. The CDR3 DNA reads as TGTGCCACCAGTGTCGCGAACCCGAACACCGGGGAGCTGTTTTTT.

This clonotype occurred a few times. The V gene is TRBV24-1, the J gene TRBJ2-1; tentatively, D is TRBD1 (5 bases). The V gene lost 4 bases and the J gene lost 0 bases, with 9 bases spanning the gap. CDR1 and CDR2 (germline): KGHDR, SFDVKD. There are 15 residues in the CDR3. CDR3 sequence: CATSDPTVSYNEQFF. CDR3 coding DNA: TGTGCCACCAGTGACCCGACAGTCTCCTACAATGAGCAGTTCTTC.

The gene calls are TRBV25-1 and TRBJ2-3, with 7 bases matching TRBD1. Looked up from germline, CDR1 is MGHDK and CDR2 is SYGVNS. The J segment lost 0 bases and the V segment lost 1 base, leaving 10 bases of the junction unmatched. The CDR3 has 18 residues. The DNA of the CDR3 is TGTGCCAGCAGTGAATGGGGGACAGCCGCCCCTAGCACAGATACGCAGTATTTT. It encodes CASSEWGTAAPSTDTQYF.

This clonotype has at least ten counts. The CDR3 protein is CASSYSTGELFF. The DNA of the CDR3 is TGTGCCAGCAGTTATAGCACCGGGGAGCTGTTTTTT. The chain uses TRBV12-3 or TRBV12-4 and TRBJ2-2; D unresolved. The V gene lost 4 bases and the J gene lost 4 bases, with 4 bases spanning the gap. CDR3 length: 12 amino acids.

The rearrangement joins TRBV5-4 to TRBJ2-7; TRBD1 matches 10 bases. Losses at the gene ends were 4 bases for V and 5 bases for J; bases not matched to a gene: 6. The CDR3 has 14 residues. The germline V gene has CDR1 SGHNT and CDR2 YYREEE (reference sequence). This CDR3 is CASSNGQGVDEQYF. DNA of the CDR3: TGTGCCAGCAGCAATGGACAGGGGGTCGACGAGCAGTACTTC.

The gene calls are TRBV3-1 and TRBJ2-1; D is unclear. CDR1 and CDR2 from the germline V gene are LGHDT and YNNKEL (reference sequence). The CDR3 has 15 residues. Trimming stripped 3 bases from V and 3 bases from J, with 12 bases between. CDR3 sequence reads: CASSHSRLFYNEQFF. The CDR3 nucleotides are TGTGCCAGCAGCCATAGTCGGTTATTCTACAATGAGCAGTTCTTC.

The V and J genes are TRBV19 and TRBJ1-5; D may be TRBD1 (6 bases). CDR3 length: 16 amino acids. V gave up 0 bases and J gave up 3 bases, with 12 bases separating them. Germline V gene data show CDR1 as LNHDA and CDR2 as SQIVND (reference sequence). CDR3 region: CASSIESWGPNQPQHF. In DNA form, the CDR3 reads TGTGCCAGTAGTATAGAGAGTTGGGGGCCCAATCAGCCCCAGCATTTT.

This clonotype was counted between two and nine times. The chain combines TRBV4-3 with TRBJ2-1, with 7 bases identical to TRBD2. CDR1 is LGHNA and CDR2 is YSLEER in the germline V gene. The CDR3 sequence is 16 residues long. The J segment lost 0 bases and the V segment lost 0 bases, leaving 2 bases of the junction unmatched. DNA of the CDR3: TGCGCCAGCAGCCAAGACTCTAGCGGCTCCTACAATGAGCAGTTCTTC. It codes for CASSQDSSGSYNEQFF.

The CDR3 nucleotides read TGTGCCACCAGCAGAGATTTGGGTTTTACAGGGACCTATGGCTACACCTTC. It codes for CATSRDLGFTGTYGYTF. The chain carries TRBV15 and TRBJ1-2, with D tentatively TRBD1 (6 bases). With 0 bases removed from V and 4 bases from J, the gap between germline ends came to 18 bases. Germline loops: CDR1 LNHNV, CDR2 YYDKDF (reference sequence). There are 17 residues in the CDR3. The whole variable domain, remainder taken from reference TRBV15 and TRBJ1-2, is DAMVIQNPRYQVTQFGKPVTLSCSQTLNHNVMYWYQQKSSQAPKLLFHYYDKDFNNEADTPDNFQSRRPNTSFCFLDIRSPGLGDTAMYLCATSRDLGFTGTYGYTFGSGTRLTVV.